The rows below give T cell receptor beta chains drawn from one sample of a study of T cell responses to AZD1222 COVID-19 vaccine. Repertoires were generated with immunoSEQ multiplex PCR, while TCRdb's copy carries only in-frame clones and drops some. The sample has about 120,000 clones, 75% to 90% seen once. Sample: peripheral blood, taken on day 0 of AZD1222 vaccination. The receptors originated from an adult in good health. Each CDR3 is given with its conserved first and last residue. A D gene is named only where the DNA matches it firmly. Clone size, where shown, is once, few, many, or a class for clones that have expanded.

v_call	d_call	clone_size	j_call	cdr3_aa	cdr3_nt
TRBV4-1	TRBD2	.	TRBJ2-3	CASSQMGTSGSTDTQYF	TGCGCCAGCAGCCAAATGGGGACTAGCGGTAGCACAGATACGCAGTATTTT
TRBV24-1	.	.	TRBJ2-1	CATSDAAGTYNEQFF	TGTGCCACCAGTGATGCGGCAGGGACCTACAATGAGCAGTTCTTC
TRBV3-1/TRBV3-2	TRBD1	.	TRBJ2-7	CASSRQGLPYEQYF	TGTGCCAGCAGCAGACAGGGGTTGCCCTACGAGCAGTACTTC
TRBV28	.	.	TRBJ1-3	CASSLQGSGNTIYF	TGTGCCAGCAGTCTTCAGGGATCCGGAAACACCATATATTTT
TRBV27	TRBD2	few	TRBJ2-7	CASSLSPGLAASSYEQYF	TGTGCCAGCAGTTTATCCCCTGGACTAGCGGCTAGCTCCTACGAGCAGTACTTC
TRBV7-3	TRBD1	.	TRBJ1-3	CARRMGQGENTIYF	TGTGCCAGAAGAATGGGACAGGGCGAAAACACCATATATTTT
TRBV6-7	TRBD1	.	TRBJ1-3	CATHPGGSGNTIYF	TGTGCCACTCACCCAGGGGGCTCCGGAAACACCATATATTTT
TRBV7-9	TRBD2	.	TRBJ2-7	CASSRTGTRIEQYF	TGTGCCAGCAGTCGTACCGGGACTAGAATCGAGCAGTACTTC
TRBV10-3	TRBD1	.	TRBJ2-1	CAISGTGTGDNEQFF	TGTGCCATCAGTGGGACGGGGACAGGGGACAATGAGCAGTTCTTC
TRBV19	.	.	TRBJ2-7	CASSFPIHYEQYF	TGTGCCAGTAGTTTTCCTATCCACTACGAGCAGTACTTC
TRBV6-6	.	.	TRBJ1-5	CASKPQYSNQPQHF	TGTGCCAGCAAACCACAGTATAGCAATCAGCCCCAGCATTTT
TRBV7-2	.	once	TRBJ1-5	CASSPEQGYQPQHF	TGTGCCAGCAGCCCGGAACAAGGATATCAGCCCCAGCATTTT
TRBV4-3	.	.	TRBJ1-6	CASSQAGQISYNSPLHF	TGCGCCAGCAGCCAAGCTGGGCAGATCTCCTATAATTCACCCCTCCACTTT
TRBV5-1	.	.	TRBJ1-1	CASSPLLGTDDEAFF	TGCGCCAGCAGCCCCCTCCTAGGCACGGATGATGAAGCTTTCTTT
TRBV9	TRBD2	.	TRBJ2-2	CASSFLSGGNTGELFF	TGTGCCAGCAGTTTCCTTAGCGGGGGGAACACCGGGGAGCTGTTTTTT
TRBV3-1/TRBV3-2	.	.	TRBJ2-6	CASSRGRGSGANVLTF	TGTGCCAGCAGCCGCGGCAGGGGATCAGGGGCCAACGTCCTGACTTTC
TRBV7-2	.	.	TRBJ2-5	CASSLSRSGTQYF	TGTGCCAGCAGCTTGTCGCGGTCCGGGACCCAGTACTTC
TRBV6-5	.	once	TRBJ1-5	CASMEFRGFNQPQHF	TGTGCCAGCATGGAGTTTAGAGGGTTCAATCAGCCCCAGCATTTT
TRBV7-2	TRBD2	.	TRBJ2-7	CASSPGSGRALHEQYF	TGTGCCAGCAGCCCCGGGAGCGGGAGGGCCTTACACGAGCAGTACTTC
TRBV5-4	.	.	TRBJ1-6	CASSLGSGTTNSPLHF	TGTGCCAGCAGCTTGGGGTCCGGGACAACTAATTCACCCCTCCACTTT
TRBV28	.	.	TRBJ1-5	CASSFLGYINQPQHF	TGTGCCAGCAGTTTTCTGGGGTACATCAATCAGCCCCAGCATTTT
TRBV2	.	few	TRBJ1-3	CASSEEATGNTIYF	TGTGCCAGCAGTGAAGAAGCTACTGGAAACACCATATATTTT
TRBV19	TRBD2	.	TRBJ2-2	CASSQHPGTSGRIAGELFF	TGTGCCAGTAGTCAGCACCCCGGGACTAGCGGGAGGATTGCCGGGGAGCTGTTTTTT
TRBV2	.	once	TRBJ2-2	CASSEDSRTGELFF	TGTGCCAGCAGTGAAGATTCTAGGACCGGGGAGCTGTTTTTT
TRBV12-3/TRBV12-4	.	.	TRBJ2-5	CASRKGIQETQYF	TGTGCCAGCAGGAAGGGAATCCAAGAGACCCAGTACTTC
TRBV7-9	.	.	TRBJ2-7	CASSFTGGSYEQYF	TGTGCCAGCAGCTTTACCGGGGGTTCCTACGAGCAGTACTTC
TRBV7-9	.	.	TRBJ2-7	CASSPPEVNYEQYF	TGTGCCAGCAGCCCCCCCGAGGTCAACTACGAGCAGTACTTC
TRBV7-9	TRBD1	.	TRBJ2-7	CASNLGQGYEQYF	TGTGCCAGCAACCTGGGACAGGGCTACGAGCAGTACTTC
TRBV5-1	.	.	TRBJ1-2	CASSGSSNYGYTF	TGCGCCAGCAGCGGGTCTTCGAACTATGGCTACACCTTC
TRBV25-1	.	.	TRBJ1-1	CASSEFTGTEAFF	TGTGCCAGCAGTGAATTCACCGGGACTGAAGCTTTCTTT
TRBV24-1	TRBD2	.	TRBJ2-3	CATSLPGDYTDTQYF	TGTGCCACCAGTCTCCCGGGGGACTACACAGATACGCAGTATTTT
TRBV19	.	few	TRBJ2-7	CASSIGVHSYEQYF	TGTGCCAGTAGTATAGGAGTACATTCCTACGAGCAGTACTTC
TRBV28	.	few	TRBJ1-4	CASKDRGFHATNEKLFF	TGTGCCAGCAAGGACCGCGGGTTTCATGCAACTAATGAAAAACTGTTTTTT
TRBV4-3	TRBD2	.	TRBJ2-7	CASSQESGLAGESSYEQYF	TGCGCCAGCAGCCAAGAATCCGGACTAGCGGGAGAAAGCTCCTACGAGCAGTACTTC
TRBV2	.	.	TRBJ2-2	CASVREIKTGELFF	TGTGCCAGCGTGCGGGAAATAAAAACCGGGGAGCTGTTTTTT
TRBV18	.	once	TRBJ1-5	CASSPPSGRTDQPQHF	TGTGCCAGCTCACCACCGTCAGGGCGTACGGATCAGCCCCAGCATTTT
TRBV2	.	.	TRBJ2-2	CASTWTRGTGELFF	TGTGCCAGCACTTGGACACGAGGCACCGGGGAGCTGTTTTTT
TRBV7-2	.	.	TRBJ2-7	CASMTSDRFYEQYF	TGTGCCAGCATGACAAGTGACAGATTCTACGAGCAGTACTTC
TRBV14	.	.	TRBJ1-1	CASSQDWGEAFF	TGTGCCAGCAGCCAAGATTGGGGTGAAGCTTTCTTT
TRBV14	.	.	TRBJ1-3	CASSQGNTIYF	TGTGCCAGCAGCCAAGGAAACACCATATATTTT
TRBV7-8	TRBD2	.	TRBJ2-7	CASSSRWAGGSYEQYF	TGTGCCAGCAGCAGCCGTTGGGCGGGAGGCTCCTACGAGCAGTACTTC
TRBV28	.	.	TRBJ1-2	CASSRGGTNYGYTF	TGTGCCAGCAGTCGGGGGGGTACCAACTATGGCTACACCTTC
TRBV28	.	.	TRBJ1-1	CASTRGLNTEAFF	TGTGCCAGCACCAGGGGATTGAACACTGAAGCTTTCTTT
TRBV7-9	.	.	TRBJ1-4	CASSRYPSGAEKLFF	TGTGCCAGCAGCCGGTACCCGTCAGGGGCTGAAAAACTGTTTTTT
TRBV19	TRBD2	few	TRBJ2-2	CASRGTSESGLRELFF	TGTGCCAGTAGGGGGACTAGCGAGAGTGGTCTCCGGGAGCTGTTTTTT
TRBV24-1	.	.	TRBJ1-2	CATGDSFLYGYTF	TGTGCCACCGGGGATTCGTTTCTCTATGGCTACACCTTC
TRBV7-2	.	.	TRBJ2-5	CASSFWAEETQYF	TGTGCCAGCAGCTTTTGGGCAGAAGAGACCCAGTACTTC
TRBV2	TRBD2	.	TRBJ2-1	CASSDSLAGTIEQFF	TGTGCCAGCAGTGACTCGCTAGCGGGGACGATAGAGCAGTTCTTC
TRBV14	.	.	TRBJ1-6	CASSQALDSPLHF	TGTGCCAGCAGCCAGGCCCTCGATTCACCCCTCCACTTT
TRBV19	.	.	TRBJ1-1	CASSISAAATNTEAFF	TGTGCCAGTAGTATCTCGGCAGCGGCTACGAACACTGAAGCTTTCTTT
TRBV20-1	.	.	TRBJ1-2	CSARGTFGYTF	TGCAGTGCTAGGGGGACTTTTGGCTACACCTTC
TRBV24-1	TRBD2	.	TRBJ2-1	CATSLAGGSYNEQFF	TGTGCCACCAGCTTAGCGGGAGGATCCTACAATGAGCAGTTCTTC
TRBV4-1	TRBD2	.	TRBJ2-5	CASSQAGAGSQYF	TGCGCCAGCAGCCAAGCGGGAGCGGGGAGCCAGTACTTC
TRBV24-1	.	.	TRBJ1-6	CATRQYNSPLHF	TGTGCCACCAGACAGTATAATTCACCCCTCCACTTT
TRBV25-1	.	.	TRBJ2-1	CASSVQYNEQFF	TGTGCCAGCAGTGTTCAGTACAATGAGCAGTTCTTC
TRBV7-8	.	.	TRBJ2-1	CASSRSQNNEQFF	TGTGCCAGCAGCCGATCACAGAACAATGAGCAGTTCTTC
TRBV27	.	.	TRBJ1-5	CASSLGLGNQPQHF	TGTGCCAGCAGTCTCGGTTTGGGCAATCAGCCCCAGCATTTT
TRBV19	.	.	TRBJ2-7	CASSSGTEQYF	TGTGCCAGTAGTTCGGGTACCGAGCAGTACTTC